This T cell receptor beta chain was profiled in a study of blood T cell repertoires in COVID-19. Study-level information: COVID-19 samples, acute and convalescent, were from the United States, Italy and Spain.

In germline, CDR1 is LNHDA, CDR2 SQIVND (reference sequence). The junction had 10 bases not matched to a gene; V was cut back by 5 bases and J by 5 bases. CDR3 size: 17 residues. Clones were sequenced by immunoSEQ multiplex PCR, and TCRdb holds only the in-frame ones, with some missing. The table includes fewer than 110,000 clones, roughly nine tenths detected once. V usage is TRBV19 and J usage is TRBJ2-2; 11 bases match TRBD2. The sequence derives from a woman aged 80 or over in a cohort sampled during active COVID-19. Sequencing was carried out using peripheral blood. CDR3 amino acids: CASSLFGTSGGTGELFF. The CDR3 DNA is TGTGCCAGTAGTCTTTTCGGGACTAGCGGAGGGACCGGGGAGCTGTTTTTT.